This passage covers 19 T cell receptor beta chains from one sample sequenced in a study of blood T cell repertoires in COVID-19. The data were produced by immunoSEQ multiplex PCR, yet TCRdb's version contains in-frame clones alone and is incomplete. In the table there are approximately 250,000 clones, more than 85% of which are singletons. The sample was PBMCs or T cells enriched from blood (not recorded which). Every receptor here comes from a man aged 35 to 55 who had been exposed to COVID-19.

The chain employs TRBV5-6 and TRBJ2-7; TRBD1 agrees at 9 bases. With V trimmed by 4 bases and J by 2 bases, 10 bases remained unmatched. The CDR3 covers 16 residues. The V gene's germline CDR1 is SGHDT and CDR2 YYEEEE. CDR3 DNA: TGTGCCAGCAGCGAAACAGGGGGCTTAATCACCTACGAGCAGTACTTC. Its protein product is CASSETGGLITYEQYF.

V and J are TRBV28 and TRBJ1-5; possible D gene TRBD1, 5 bases. Trimming left V 2 bases short and J 3 bases short, with 11 bases between. Germline V gene sequence: CDR1 MDHEN, CDR2 SYDVKM. The CDR3 totals 15 residues. CDR3 sequence reads: CASSLGGGFNQPQHF. As DNA, the CDR3 is TGTGCCAGCAGTTTAGGGGGGGGGTTCAATCAGCCCCAGCATTTT.

The genes are TRBV3-1 (or the pseudogene TRBV3-2) and TRBJ1-1, with D possibly matching TRBD1 (6 bases). This CDR3 is built from 14 residues. Germline CDR1 is LGHDT and CDR2 is YNNKEL (reference sequence). V was shortened by 0 bases and J by 1 base, with 6 bases between the two germline ends. The CDR3 region has the DNA TGTGCCAGCAGCCAAGAACAGGGGAACACTGAAGCTTTCTTT. Translated: CASSQEQGNTEAFF.

In DNA, the CDR3 is TGTGCCAGCAGCGTGCTACCCACTGAAGCTTTCTTT. Translating it yields CASSVLPTEAFF. V and J are TRBV9 and TRBJ1-1; D is undetermined. This CDR3 has 12 residues. From germline, CDR1 is SGDLS and CDR2 YYNGEE. V lost 2 bases and J 4 bases, leaving 6 bases between the germline ends.

The CDR3 nucleotides are TGTGCCAGCAGACAGGGAACTAATGAAAAACTGTTTTTT. It yields the protein CASRQGTNEKLFF. This chain uses TRBV5-4 with TRBJ1-4, with a possible D match to TRBD1 (6 bases). The CDR3 is 13 residues long. V was shortened by 5 bases and J by 1 base, with 6 bases between the two germline ends. Germline CDR1 and CDR2: SGHNT and YYREEE (reference sequence).

The chain joins TRBV5-6 to TRBJ1-1, with a weak D call TRBD1 (5 bases). V was cut by 4 bases and J by 2 bases, with 21 bases left in between. The CDR3 runs 17 residues. Germline V CDR1 and CDR2: SGHDT, YYEEEE. This chain's CDR3 is CASSPWLRGQVNTEAFF. CDR3 sequence (DNA): TGTGCCAGCAGCCCTTGGCTACGTGGACAAGTAAACACTGAAGCTTTCTTT.

This clone occurred once. This rearrangement joins TRBV7-9 to TRBJ2-7; TRBD2 agrees at 7 bases. The CDR3 consists of 15 residues. J was trimmed by 5 bases and V by 0 bases; bases with no gene match: 7. Germline CDR1 and CDR2: SEHNR and FQNEAQ (reference sequence). The CDR3 loop is CASSLAGHGTNEQYF. CDR3 nucleotides: TGTGCCAGCAGCTTAGCAGGGCACGGGACTAACGAGCAGTACTTC.

The rearrangement joins TRBV7-2 to TRBJ1-4, with TRBD1 identical over 8 bases. Germline V lookup: CDR1 SGHTA, CDR2 FQGNSA. The length of the CDR3 is 14 residues. The V gene end was trimmed by 4 bases and the J gene end by 8 bases; junction bases not matched to a gene: 6. The CDR3 sequence is CASSSDRGDEKLFF. CDR3 DNA sequence: TGTGCCAGCAGCTCCGACAGGGGAGACGAAAAACTGTTTTTT.

This rearrangement joins TRBV21-1 to TRBJ1-4; the table's D call of TRBD1 was not tested on the DNA. TRBV21-1 is deemed a pseudogene. CDR3 size: 13 residues. CDR3 protein: CASSDKQGKKLFF. The DNA for the CDR3 is TGTGCCAGCAGCGACAAACAGGGGAAAAAACTGTTTTTT.

J is TRBJ1-2 and V is TRBV5-1; TRBD1 agrees at 7 bases. Germline loops: CDR1 SGHRS, CDR2 YFSETQ. The junction had 12 bases not matched to a gene; V was cut back by 4 bases and J by 3 bases. This CDR3 region has 16 residues. The CDR3 DNA reads as TGCGCCAGCAGCCCGACCCATACAGGGGATGACTATGGCTACACCTTC. It yields the protein CASSPTHTGDDYGYTF.

This chain uses TRBV3-1 (or the pseudogene TRBV3-2) with TRBJ1-1; possible D gene TRBD1, 5 bases. The V end was cut by 1 base, the J end by 0 bases, with 12 bases between. The CDR3 contains 16 residues. Per germline, CDR1 LGHDT and CDR2 YNNKEL (reference sequence). The chain's CDR3 is CASSQGGGPMNTEAFF. CDR3 coding DNA: TGTGCCAGCAGCCAAGGGGGGGGACCAATGAACACTGAAGCTTTCTTT.

This clone was detected only once. V gene TRBV9 combines with J gene TRBJ2-4; a possible D gene is TRBD2 (5 bases). The V end was cut by 3 bases, the J end by 0 bases, with 10 bases between. The CDR3 has 15 amino acids. Germline values: CDR1 SGDLS, CDR2 YYNGEE. Here the CDR3 DNA reads TGTGCCAGCAGCGGAGTCGGGGTAGCCAAAAACATTCAGTACTTC. Its protein is CASSGVGVAKNIQYF. Full variable domain (outside the CDR3, taken from reference TRBV9 and TRBJ2-4): DSGVTQTPKHLITATGQRVTLRCSPRSGDLSVYWYQQSLDQGLQFLIQYYNGEERAKGNILERFSAQQFPDLHSELNLSSLELGDSALYFCASSGVGVAKNIQYFGAGTRLSVL.

The CDR3 bases are TGCGCCAGCAGCCAAGAACCGATCCTAGCGGGAGGCCTCCCGGAGAGTGAGCAGTTCTTC. Translating gives CASSQEPILAGGLPESEQFF. V and J are TRBV4-3 and TRBJ2-1, with TRBD2 matching 11 bases. The ends lost 0 bases at V and 9 bases at J; junction bases unmatched: 19. The germline V gene has CDR1 LGHNA and CDR2 YSLEER. The CDR3 sequence is 20 residues long.

The chain couples TRBV9 to TRBJ2-5; 14 bases map to TRBD2. J was trimmed by 5 bases and V by 4 bases; bases with no gene match: 10. CDR1 is SGDLS, CDR2 YYNGEE, per germline. The CDR3 length is 17 residues. This CDR3 reads CASSPTGLAGGLETQYF. The CDR3 DNA is TGTGCCAGCAGCCCAACAGGACTAGCGGGAGGATTGGAGACCCAGTACTTC. Full variable domain (remainder filled in from reference TRBV9 and TRBJ2-5): DSGVTQTPKHLITATGQRVTLRCSPRSGDLSVYWYQQSLDQGLQFLIQYYNGEERAKGNILERFSAQQFPDLHSELNLSSLELGDSALYFCASSPTGLAGGLETQYFGPGTRLLVL.

The J gene is TRBJ2-1, the V gene TRBV5-4, with 9 bases that match TRBD2. CDR3 length: 16 amino acids. The trim removed 5 bases at V and 2 bases at J, leaving 8 bases unmatched. Germline V gene data show CDR1 as SGHNT and CDR2 as YYREEE (reference sequence). CDR3 bases: TGTGCCAGCAGTGCCACAGCGGGAGGTCCCTACAATGAGCAGTTCTTC. Translation: CASSATAGGPYNEQFF.

The chain links TRBV27 to TRBJ2-1, with TRBD1 as a possible D gene (6 bases). Germline CDR1 reads MNHEY; CDR2 reads SMNVEV (reference sequence). The CDR3 totals 13 residues. Trimming pared 2 bases from V and 6 bases from J, leaving 8 bases between. The CDR3 region has the DNA TGTGCCAGCAGTTTAACAGGGATCAATGAGCAGTTCTTC. Translating it yields CASSLTGINEQFF.

The chain has TRBV6-5 and TRBJ1-1; TRBD1 aligns across 10 bases. The V segment lost 6 bases and the J segment 0 bases; nucleotides outside the gene matches: 4. The CDR3 covers 15 residues. Germline lookup yields CDR1 MNHEY and CDR2 SVGAGI. As DNA, the CDR3 is TGTGCCAGCAGCGGGACAGGGGCAATGAACACTGAAGCTTTCTTT. Its protein is CASSGTGAMNTEAFF.

This clone was counted once. The CDR3, as DNA: TGTGCCAGCAGCCGGAGCAGCATTAGCAACTACGAGCAGTACTTC. Translation: CASSRSSISNYEQYF. The V call is TRBV21-1, the J call TRBJ2-7; TRBD2 is taken as the D call from the table, unchecked against the DNA. TRBV21-1 is classified as a pseudogene. This CDR3 is 15 amino acids long.

The chain links TRBV2 to TRBJ2-5; 8 bases match TRBD1. The CDR3 has 15 residues. Germline assignment: CDR1 SNHLY and CDR2 FYNNEI. V was clipped by 4 bases and J by 5 bases; unmatched bases: 9. The CDR3 DNA follows: TGTGCCAGCAGTGGAGACTGGCAGGGGGCTGAGACCCAGTACTTC. Protein: CASSGDWQGAETQYF.